The 5 T cell receptor beta chains below come from one sample, sequenced in a study of blood T cell repertoires in COVID-19. The method was immunoSEQ multiplex PCR; TCRdb's version includes in-frame clones alone and lacks a portion of them. The sample includes some 160,000 clones, roughly 80% of them seen just once. The material sequenced was PBMCs or T cells enriched from blood (not recorded which). The receptor set was obtained from a woman aged 60-70 years who had recovered from COVID-19.

In this sample, this clone turned up once. This rearrangement joins TRBV21-1 to TRBJ1-3. TRBV21-1 represents a pseudogene. The CDR3 loop spans 15 amino acids. The CDR3 DNA reads as TGTGCCAGCAGCAAAGTAATCCGAGGTGGAAACACCATATATTTT. Amino acid sequence: CASSKVIRGGNTIYF.

This clone appeared a few times. The chain couples TRBV7-2 to TRBJ2-1, with a possible D match to TRBD2 (5 bases). Germline V gives CDR1 SGHTA, CDR2 FQGNSA. The CDR3 spans 13 residues. The V end lost 5 bases, the J end lost 5 bases, and 10 bases lay between the germline ends. CDR3 bases: TGTGCCAGCAGCAGAGGGCCCAACAATGAGCAGTTCTTC. Its protein is CASSRGPNNEQFF.

With respect to this clone: The identical CDR3 is also encoded by other nucleotide sequences in the sample. J is TRBJ2-7 and V is TRBV3-1 (or the pseudogene TRBV3-2), with a possible D match to TRBD1 (5 bases). V was shortened by 4 bases and J by 3 bases, with 10 bases between the two germline ends. The CDR3 spans 13 residues. Germline V gene lookup returns CDR1 LGHDT and CDR2 YNNKEL (reference sequence). CDR3 in amino acids: CASSLGQGYEQYF. The CDR3, as DNA: TGTGCCAGCAGCCTAGGTCAGGGCTACGAGCAGTACTTC.

The chain carries TRBV29-1 and TRBJ2-5; D might be TRBD1 (5 bases). Germline V gene lookup returns CDR1 SQVTM and CDR2 ANQGSEA. This CDR3 is 12 amino acids long. V was shortened by 2 bases and J by 3 bases, with 7 bases between the two germline ends. CDR3 residues: CSVEQGEETQYF. The CDR3 nucleotides are TGCAGCGTTGAACAGGGCGAAGAGACCCAGTACTTC. Complete variable domain (other parts from reference TRBV29-1 and TRBJ2-5): SAVISQKPSRDICQRGTSLTIQCQVDSQVTMMFWYRQQPGQSLTLIATANQGSEATYESGFVIDKFPISRPNLTFSTLTVSNMSPEDSSIYLCSVEQGEETQYFGPGTRLLVL.

The chain employs TRBV11-2 and TRBJ2-5; 11 bases map to TRBD2. The V gene end was trimmed by 1 base and the J gene end by 7 bases; junction bases not matched to a gene: 8. CDR1 is SGHAT and CDR2 is FQNNGV in the germline V gene. The CDR3 covers 16 residues. The CDR3 coding sequence is TGTGCCAGCAGCTTAGGGTTTAGCGGGGGGGGAGCGACCCAGTACTTC. Translation gives CASSLGFSGGGATQYF. The full variable domain, in which reference TRBV11-2 and TRBJ2-5 provide the parts outside the CDR3, is EAGVAQSPRYKIIEKRQSVAFWCNPISGHATLYWYQQILGQGPKLLIQFQNNGVVDDSQLPKDRFSAERLKGVDSTLKIQPAKLEDSAVYLCASSLGFSGGGATQYFGPGTRLLVL.